These 16 T cell receptor beta chains share one sample of origin, sequenced in a study of T cells after yellow fever vaccination. TCRdb independently ran MiXCR on the 5' RACE reads; one entry per CDR3 protein. The repertoire includes 250,000 to 400,000 distinct CDR3 sequences, approximately 4.3% of them detected once, and roughly 21% sits in the top ten. The source material was PBMCs, sampled 15 days after the yellow fever booster vaccination. These receptors were collected from a man aged 18 to 30 who received the YFV17D yellow fever vaccine.

A few counts support this clonotype. The chain joins TRBV18 to TRBJ1-3; D not certain. Germline CDR1 and CDR2: KGHSH and LQKENI. V lost 2 bases to trimming and J lost 0 bases, with 5 bases between them. The CDR3 is 14 amino acids. Here the CDR3 DNA reads TGTGCCAGCTCACCAGGGATCTCTGGAAACACCATATATTTT. Protein product: CASSPGISGNTIYF.

The V and J genes are TRBV28 and TRBJ1-2; D call uncertain. V dropped 2 bases and J dropped 4 bases, with 5 bases sitting between them. Germline CDR1 and CDR2: MDHEN and SYDVKM. CDR3 length equals 12 residues. CDR3 amino acids: CASSLKLYGYTF. The CDR3 region has the DNA TGTGCCAGCAGTTTAAAACTCTATGGCTACACCTTC.

The rearrangement joins TRBV11-2 to TRBJ2-1, with a possible D match to TRBD2 (5 bases). The CDR3 is 16 amino acids. Trimming removed 1 base from V and 8 bases from J, with 18 bases in between. CDR1 and CDR2 (germline): SGHAT, FQNNGV. CDR3 residues: CASSLGLGLDSDEQFF. CDR3 bases: TGTGCCAGCAGCTTAGGTCTAGGGCTCGATAGCGATGAGCAGTTCTTC.

V usage is TRBV18 and J usage is TRBJ2-6; D is unclear. The germline V and J ends were trimmed by 3 bases and 0 bases, with 3 bases remaining between them. The CDR3 runs 14 residues. Germline assignment: CDR1 KGHSH and CDR2 LQKENI. CDR3 residues: CASSPLSGANVLTF. DNA of the CDR3: TGTGCCAGCTCACCTCTCTCTGGGGCCAACGTCCTGACTTTC.

This clonotype was seen ten or more times. The chain carries TRBV29-1 and TRBJ2-5; TRBD2 agrees at 7 bases. With 6 bases clipped from V and 2 bases from J, the junction kept 3 bases outside the gene matches. Germline assignment: CDR1 SQVTM and CDR2 ANQGSEA. The CDR3 has 12 amino acids. The CDR3 protein is CSVWGGQETQYF. CDR3 DNA sequence: TGCAGCGTCTGGGGGGGGCAAGAGACCCAGTACTTC.

This clonotype was seen at least ten times. The rearrangement joins TRBV7-3 to TRBJ2-7, with 7 bases matching TRBD1. Losses at the gene ends were 5 bases for V and 6 bases for J; bases not matched to a gene: 7. The CDR3 runs 13 residues. CDR1 SGHTA and CDR2 FQGTGA come from the germline V gene. The CDR3 DNA reads as TGTGCCAGCAGCCTGTCTACAGGGGCCGAGCAGTACGTC. The encoded protein is CASSLSTGAEQYV.

This clonotype has a count of ten or more. The chain recombines TRBV6-5 with TRBJ1-5; 7 nucleotides agree with TRBD1. The trim removed 2 bases at V and 7 bases at J, leaving 2 bases unmatched. Germline CDR1 is MNHEY and CDR2 is SVGAGI. The CDR3 runs to 13 residues. This CDR3 is CASSYDRAQPQHF. CDR3 DNA sequence: TGTGCCAGCAGTTACGACAGGGCACAGCCCCAGCATTTT.

Ten or more counts support this clonotype. The rearrangement joins TRBV9 to TRBJ1-4; D is ambiguous. This CDR3 is built from 16 residues. The V gene's germline CDR1 is SGDLS and CDR2 YYNGEE. The V and J ends lost 3 bases and 0 bases respectively, with 12 bases between them. The CDR3 DNA reads TGTGCCAGCAGCGCCCGTCAGACGGCAACTAATGAAAAACTGTTTTTT. Amino acid sequence: CASSARQTATNEKLFF.

V is TRBV7-2 and J is TRBJ2-3; D uncertain. Germline CDR1 SGHTA, CDR2 FQGNSA. The CDR3 spans 14 residues. Deletions cut 0 bases from V and 4 bases from J, with 8 bases between. The DNA of the CDR3 is TGTGCCAGCAGCTTAGCGCAAACTCCAGATACGCAGTATTTT. Translation: CASSLAQTPDTQYF.

This clonotype was counted a few times. J is TRBJ1-3 and V is TRBV10-3; D gene unclear. V was cut by 2 bases and J by 0 bases, with 11 bases left in between. This CDR3 spans 16 amino acids. Germline CDR1 and CDR2: ENHRY and SYGVKD. In nucleotides, the CDR3 is TGTGCCATCAGTGAGAGAAATGTGATCTCTGGAAACACCATATATTTT. It specifies CAISERNVISGNTIYF.

This clonotype was picked up many times. V usage is TRBV5-1 and J usage is TRBJ2-7, with 11 nucleotides matching TRBD2. With 4 bases clipped from V and 3 bases from J, the junction kept 9 bases outside the gene matches. CDR1 and CDR2 (germline): SGHRS, YFSETQ. The CDR3 totals 16 residues. CDR3 sequence (DNA): TGCGCCAGCAGCCCTCCAGGGACTAGCGGCCACTACGAGCAGTACTTC. This codes for CASSPPGTSGHYEQYF.

This clonotype was counted between two and nine times. The rearrangement links TRBV18 to TRBJ1-2; weak D call: TRBD1 (5 bases). CDR3 length: 15 amino acids. With 1 base removed from V and 4 bases from J, the gap between germline ends came to 13 bases. Germline V CDR1 and CDR2: KGHSH, LQKENI. The CDR3 DNA is TGTGCCAGCTCACCACTCCAGGGTCTCGGCTATGGCTACACCTTC. It specifies CASSPLQGLGYGYTF. The variable domain in full, completed from reference TRBV18 and TRBJ1-2, reads NAGVMQNPRHLVRRRGQEARLRCSPMKGHSHVYWYRQLPEEGLKFMVYLQKENIIDESGMPKERFSAEFPKEGPSILRIQQVVRGDSAAYFCASSPLQGLGYGYTFGSGTRLTVV.

The CDR3 DNA reads as TGCGCCAGCAGCTTGGGGTTGGGGGGCACTGAAGCTTTCTTT. It translates to CASSLGLGGTEAFF. V usage is TRBV5-1 and J usage is TRBJ1-1; weak D call: TRBD1 (5 bases). The CDR3 is made up of 14 amino acids. The germline V gene has CDR1 SGHRS and CDR2 YFSETQ. Trimming shortened V by 0 bases and J by 4 bases, and 10 bases separated the two germline ends. Based on the CDR3 plus reference TRBV5-1 and TRBJ1-1, the full variable domain is KAGVTQTPRYLIKTRGQQVTLSCSPISGHRSVSWYQQTPGQGLQFLFEYFSETQRNKGNFPGRFSGRQFSNSRSEMNVSTLELGDSALYLCASSLGLGGTEAFFGQGTRLTVV.

The gene calls are TRBV12-3 or TRBV12-4 and TRBJ2-2; TRBD1 might be the D (5 bases). V lost 5 bases, J lost 4 bases, and 14 bases lay in between. The length of the CDR3 is 15 residues. As DNA, the CDR3 is TGTGCCAGCAGTCAAACTACAGGTTCCACCGGGGAGCTGTTTTTT. Protein product: CASSQTTGSTGELFF.

This clonotype came up a few times. The genes are TRBV12-3 or TRBV12-4 and TRBJ2-1; 8 bases are shared with TRBD1. The trim removed 3 bases at V and 6 bases at J, leaving 7 bases unmatched. The CDR3 has 15 amino acids. DNA of the CDR3: TGTGCCAGCAGTTTCCCCGGACAGGGCATCAATGAGCAGTTCTTC. Protein product: CASSFPGQGINEQFF.

This clonotype was seen repeatedly, ten times or more. The chain uses TRBV4-3 and TRBJ2-3; the D is unclear. CDR3 size: 20 residues. V dropped 0 bases and J dropped 1 base, with 23 bases sitting between them. CDR1 is LGHNA and CDR2 is YSLEER in the germline V gene. CDR3 coding DNA: TGCGCCAGCAGCCAAGAGTTAGGGATTCAGAGAGGTATGGGCACAGATACGCAGTATTTT. It specifies CASSQELGIQRGMGTDTQYF.